This TCR beta chain was found in a study of cytomegalovirus exposure and HLA in healthy donors. About this clone itself: As yet, its antigen is unknown.

General study results and limits: A list of more than 150 TCR beta chains associated with cytomegalovirus was given. First-cohort TCR clusters tended to co-occur in the roughly 130 validation repertoires, a later analysis found.

The CDR3 runs 13 residues. Trimming removed 6 bases from V and 6 bases from J; junction bases left unmatched: 6. Germline V gene data show CDR1 as MGHDK and CDR2 as SYGVNS. These donors were members of the roughly 110-subject validation cohort, a group separate from the roughly 670-subject first cohort. Some clones are missing from TCRdb's copy, which holds only in-frame ones; the method was immunoSEQ multiplex PCR. The sample holds roughly 52,000 clones, roughly 93% seen once. The chain couples TRBV25-1 to TRBJ2-7; 9 bases align to TRBD1. This clonotype originated in a woman under 30 in good health and CMV-seropositive. Sequenced: PBMCs. CDR3 in amino acids: CASRMNRGPEQYF. In DNA, the CDR3 is TGTGCCAGCAGAATGAACAGGGGGCCCGAGCAGTACTTC.